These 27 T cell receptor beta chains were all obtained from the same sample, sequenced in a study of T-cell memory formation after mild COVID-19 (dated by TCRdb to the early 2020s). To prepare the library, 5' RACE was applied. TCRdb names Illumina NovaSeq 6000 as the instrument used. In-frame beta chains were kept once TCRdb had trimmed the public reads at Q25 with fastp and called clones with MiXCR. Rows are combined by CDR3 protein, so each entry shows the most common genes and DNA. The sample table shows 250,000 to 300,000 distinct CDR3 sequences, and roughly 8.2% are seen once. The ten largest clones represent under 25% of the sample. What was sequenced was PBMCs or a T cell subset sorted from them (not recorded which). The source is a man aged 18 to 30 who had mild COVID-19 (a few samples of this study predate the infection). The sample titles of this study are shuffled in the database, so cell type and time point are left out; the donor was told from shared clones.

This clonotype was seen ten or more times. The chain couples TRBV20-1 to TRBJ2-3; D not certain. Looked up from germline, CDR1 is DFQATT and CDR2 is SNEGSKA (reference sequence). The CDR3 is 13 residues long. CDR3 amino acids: CRARRRGTDTQYF. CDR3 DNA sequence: TGCAGGGCAAGAAGAAGGGGCACAGATACGCAGTATTTT.

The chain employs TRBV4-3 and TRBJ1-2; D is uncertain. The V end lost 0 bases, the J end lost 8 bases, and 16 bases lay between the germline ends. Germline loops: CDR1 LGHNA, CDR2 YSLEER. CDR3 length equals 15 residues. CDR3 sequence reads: CASSQDLKREGGYTF. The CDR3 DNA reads TGCGCCAGCAGCCAAGATTTAAAAAGGGAAGGAGGCTACACCTTC.

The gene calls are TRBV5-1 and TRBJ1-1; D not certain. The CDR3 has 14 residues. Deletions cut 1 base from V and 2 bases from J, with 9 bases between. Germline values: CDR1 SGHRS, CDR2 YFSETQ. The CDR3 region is CASSLPEPNTEAFF. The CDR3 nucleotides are TGCGCCAGCAGCTTGCCAGAACCAAACACTGAAGCTTTCTTT.

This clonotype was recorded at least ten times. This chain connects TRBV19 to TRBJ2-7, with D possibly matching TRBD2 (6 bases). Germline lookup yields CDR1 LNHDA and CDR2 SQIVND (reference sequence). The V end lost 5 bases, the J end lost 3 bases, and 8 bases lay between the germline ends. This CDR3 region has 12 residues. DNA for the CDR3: TGTGCCAGTAGTTCCGGGAGCTACGAGCAGTACTTC. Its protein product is CASSSGSYEQYF.

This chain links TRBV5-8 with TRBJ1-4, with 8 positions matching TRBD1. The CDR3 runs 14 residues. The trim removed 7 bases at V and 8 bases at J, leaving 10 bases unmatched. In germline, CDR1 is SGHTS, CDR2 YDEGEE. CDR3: CASGITGGSEKLFF. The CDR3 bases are TGTGCCAGCGGAATAACAGGGGGTAGCGAAAAACTGTTTTTT.

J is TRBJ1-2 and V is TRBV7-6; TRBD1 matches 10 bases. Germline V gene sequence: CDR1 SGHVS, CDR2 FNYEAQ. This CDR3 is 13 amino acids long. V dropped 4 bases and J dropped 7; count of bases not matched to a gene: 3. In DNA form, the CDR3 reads TGTGCCAGCAGCTCGGGACAGGGGATTGGCTACACCTTC. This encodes CASSSGQGIGYTF. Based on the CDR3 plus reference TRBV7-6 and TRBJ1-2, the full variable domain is GAGVSQSPRYKVTKRGQDVALRCDPISGHVSLYWYRQALGQGPEFLTYFNYEAQQDKSGLPNDRFSAERPEGSISTLTIQRTEQRDSAMYRCASSSGQGIGYTFGSGTRLTVV.

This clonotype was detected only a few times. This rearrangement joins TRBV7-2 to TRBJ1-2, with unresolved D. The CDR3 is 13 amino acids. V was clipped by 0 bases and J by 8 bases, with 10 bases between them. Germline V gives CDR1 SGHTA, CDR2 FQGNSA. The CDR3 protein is CASSLAGSGGYTF. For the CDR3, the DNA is TGTGCCAGCAGCTTAGCAGGGTCTGGGGGCTACACCTTC.

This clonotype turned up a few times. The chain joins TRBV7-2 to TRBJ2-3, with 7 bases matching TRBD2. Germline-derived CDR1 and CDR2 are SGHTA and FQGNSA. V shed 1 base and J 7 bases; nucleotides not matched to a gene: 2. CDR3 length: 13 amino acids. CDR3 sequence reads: CASSLEAGNTQYF. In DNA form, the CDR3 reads TGTGCCAGCAGCTTAGAAGCGGGGAATACGCAGTATTTT.

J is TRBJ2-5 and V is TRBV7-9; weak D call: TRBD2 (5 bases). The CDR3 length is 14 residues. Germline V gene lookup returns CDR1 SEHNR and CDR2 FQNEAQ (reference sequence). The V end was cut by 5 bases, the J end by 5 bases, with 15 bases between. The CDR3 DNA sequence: TGTGCCAGCAGCGAGCTTGCGGGCGGGGAGACCCAGTACTTC. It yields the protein CASSELAGGETQYF. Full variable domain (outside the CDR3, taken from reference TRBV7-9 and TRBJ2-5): DTGVSQNPRHKITKRGQNVTFRCDPISEHNRLYWYRQTLGQGPEFLTYFQNEAQLEKSRLLSDRFSAERPKGSFSTLEIQRTEQGDSAMYLCASSELAGGETQYFGPGTRLLVL.

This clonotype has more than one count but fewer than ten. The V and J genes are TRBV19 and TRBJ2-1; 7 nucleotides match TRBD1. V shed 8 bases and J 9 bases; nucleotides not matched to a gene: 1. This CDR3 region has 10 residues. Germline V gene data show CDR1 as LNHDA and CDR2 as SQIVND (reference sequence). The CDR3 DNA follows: TGTGCCAGTGAGGGGGCTGAGCAGTTCTTC. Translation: CASEGAEQFF.

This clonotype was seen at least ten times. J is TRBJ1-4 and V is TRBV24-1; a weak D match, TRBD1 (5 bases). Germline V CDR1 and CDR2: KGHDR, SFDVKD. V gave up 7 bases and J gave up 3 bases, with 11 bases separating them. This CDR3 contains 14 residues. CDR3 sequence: CATSEAGPNEKLFF. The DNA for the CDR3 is TGTGCCACCAGCGAGGCGGGGCCTAATGAAAAACTGTTTTTT.

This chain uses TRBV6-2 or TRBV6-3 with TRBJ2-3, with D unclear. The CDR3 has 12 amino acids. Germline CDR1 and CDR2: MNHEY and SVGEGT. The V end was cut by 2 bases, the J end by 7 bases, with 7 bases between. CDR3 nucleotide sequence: TGTGCCAGCAGTTACAGTATCCATACGCAGTATTTT. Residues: CASSYSIHTQYF.

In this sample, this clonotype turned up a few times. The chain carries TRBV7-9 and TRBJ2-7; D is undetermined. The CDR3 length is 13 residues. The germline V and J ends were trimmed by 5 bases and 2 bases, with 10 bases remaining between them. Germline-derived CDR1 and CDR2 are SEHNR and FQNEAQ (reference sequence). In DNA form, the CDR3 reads TGTGCCAGCAGCCAAGCAGGAGCCTACGAGCAGTACGTC. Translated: CASSQAGAYEQYV.

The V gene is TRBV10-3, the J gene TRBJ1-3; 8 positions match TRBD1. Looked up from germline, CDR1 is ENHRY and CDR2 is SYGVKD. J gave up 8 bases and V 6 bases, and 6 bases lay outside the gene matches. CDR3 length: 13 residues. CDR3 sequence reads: CAIRGGQVHTIYF. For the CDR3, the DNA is TGTGCCATCAGAGGGGGACAGGTCCACACCATATATTTT.

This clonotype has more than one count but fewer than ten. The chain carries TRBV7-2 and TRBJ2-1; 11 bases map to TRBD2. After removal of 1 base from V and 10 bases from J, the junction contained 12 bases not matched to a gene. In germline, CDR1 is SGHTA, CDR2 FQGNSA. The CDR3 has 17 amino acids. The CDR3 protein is CASSLVSGLAGGLEQFF. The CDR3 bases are TGTGCCAGCAGCTTAGTATCTGGTCTAGCGGGGGGATTGGAGCAGTTCTTC.

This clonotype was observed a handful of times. The CDR3 region is CASRGGDYGYTF. As DNA, the CDR3 is TGTGCCAGCAGAGGGGGGGACTATGGCTACACCTTC. The chain recombines TRBV9 with TRBJ1-2; D might be TRBD1 (6 bases). V lost 5 bases and J 3 bases, leaving 8 bases between the germline ends. The CDR3 has 12 amino acids. Germline assignment: CDR1 SGDLS and CDR2 YYNGEE.

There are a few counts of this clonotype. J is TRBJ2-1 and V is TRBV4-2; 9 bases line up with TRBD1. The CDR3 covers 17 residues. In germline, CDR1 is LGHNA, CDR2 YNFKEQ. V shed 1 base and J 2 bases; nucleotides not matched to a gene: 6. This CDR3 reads CASSQGGGQGTYNEQFF. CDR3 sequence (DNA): TGTGCCAGCAGCCAAGGCGGGGGACAGGGCACCTACAATGAGCAGTTCTTC.

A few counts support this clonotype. The DNA for the CDR3 is TGTGCCTCAGTGGGGAACACTGAAGCTTTCTTT. Residues: CASVGNTEAFF. The rearrangement links TRBV10-3 to TRBJ1-1; D gene uncertain. This CDR3 has 11 residues. The V gene's germline CDR1 is ENHRY and CDR2 SYGVKD. Trimming left V 11 bases short and J 1 base short, with 8 bases between.

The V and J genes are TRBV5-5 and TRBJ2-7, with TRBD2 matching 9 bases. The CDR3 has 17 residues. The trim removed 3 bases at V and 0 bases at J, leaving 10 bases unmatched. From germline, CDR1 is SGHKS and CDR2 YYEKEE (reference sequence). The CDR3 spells CASSSSPRTSDSYEQYF. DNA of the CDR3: TGTGCCAGCAGCTCGTCCCCGAGGACTAGCGACTCCTACGAGCAGTACTTC.

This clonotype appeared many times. The CDR3 coding sequence is TGTGCCAGCAGCTTAGATCCAGCGGGGAGTTACGAGCAGTACTTC. As protein: CASSLDPAGSYEQYF. The chain carries TRBV7-3 and TRBJ2-7, with 7 bases that match TRBD2. From germline, CDR1 is SGHTA and CDR2 FQGTGA. V trimming: 2 bases; J trimming: 4 bases; junction bases outside the gene matches: 8. This CDR3 has 15 residues.

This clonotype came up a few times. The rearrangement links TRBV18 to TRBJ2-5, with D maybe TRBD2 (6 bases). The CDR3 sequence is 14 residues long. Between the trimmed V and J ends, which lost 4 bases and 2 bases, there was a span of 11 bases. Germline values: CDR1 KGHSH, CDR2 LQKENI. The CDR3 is CASSQTGLQETQYF. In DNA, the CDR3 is TGTGCCAGCTCACAAACAGGACTACAAGAGACCCAGTACTTC.

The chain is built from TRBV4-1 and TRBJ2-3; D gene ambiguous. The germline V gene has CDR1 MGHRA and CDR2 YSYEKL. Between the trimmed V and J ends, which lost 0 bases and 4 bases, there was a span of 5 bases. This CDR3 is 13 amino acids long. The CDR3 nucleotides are TGCGCCAGCAGCCAAGAGAGACCAGATACGCAGTATTTT. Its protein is CASSQERPDTQYF.

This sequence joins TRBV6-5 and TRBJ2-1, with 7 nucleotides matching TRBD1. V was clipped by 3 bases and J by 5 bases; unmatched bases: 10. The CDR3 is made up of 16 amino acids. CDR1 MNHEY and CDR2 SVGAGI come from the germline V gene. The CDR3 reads CASSYPRQGVDNEQFF. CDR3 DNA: TGTGCCAGCAGTTATCCCCGACAGGGTGTTGACAATGAGCAGTTCTTC.

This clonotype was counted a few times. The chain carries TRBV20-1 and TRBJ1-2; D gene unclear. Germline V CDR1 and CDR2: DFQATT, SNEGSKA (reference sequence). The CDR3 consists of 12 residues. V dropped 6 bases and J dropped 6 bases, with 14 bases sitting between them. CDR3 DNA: TGCAGTGCCACCCCCCCCGGGAATGGCTACACCTTC. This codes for CSATPPGNGYTF.

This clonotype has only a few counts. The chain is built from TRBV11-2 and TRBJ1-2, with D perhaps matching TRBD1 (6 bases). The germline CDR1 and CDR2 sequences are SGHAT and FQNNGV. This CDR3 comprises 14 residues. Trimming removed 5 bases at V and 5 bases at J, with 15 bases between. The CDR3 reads CASSPGAGRYGYTF. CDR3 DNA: TGTGCCAGCAGCCCAGGGGCAGGGAGGTATGGCTACACCTTC.

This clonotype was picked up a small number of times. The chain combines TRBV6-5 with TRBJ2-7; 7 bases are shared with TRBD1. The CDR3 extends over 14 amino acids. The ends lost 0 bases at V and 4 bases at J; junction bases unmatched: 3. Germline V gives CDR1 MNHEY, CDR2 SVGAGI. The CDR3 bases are TGTGCCAGCAGTTACTCGGAGACAGGGTACGAGCAGTACGTC. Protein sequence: CASSYSETGYEQYV.

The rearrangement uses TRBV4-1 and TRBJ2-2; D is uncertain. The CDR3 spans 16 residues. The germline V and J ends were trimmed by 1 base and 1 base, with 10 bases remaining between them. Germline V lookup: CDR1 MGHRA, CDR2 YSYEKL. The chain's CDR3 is CASSQGVNMNTGELFF. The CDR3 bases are TGCGCCAGCAGCCAAGGAGTTAATATGAACACCGGGGAGCTGTTTTTT.